The rows below give T cell receptor beta chains drawn from one sample of a study of T cells in Graves' hyperthyroidism and ophthalmopathy. TCRdb redid the calling of the multiplex PCR reads with MiXCR, one entry per CDR3 protein. The sample has around 270,000 distinct CDR3 sequences, roughly a fifth seen once. The sample comprised blood. The receptors were sampled from a man aged 50 to 59 with Graves' ophthalmopathy. Each CDR3 is given with its conserved first and last residue. Each record gives: clone size, J gene, D gene, V gene, CDR3 protein, CDR3 DNA. D genes are given only for firm matches. Size values are once, few and many counts, or a class for expanded clones, and some rows have none.

>NA|TRBJ2-1|TRBD2|TRBV5-4
CASSQASLAGGAYNEQFF
TGTGCCAGCAGCCAAGCCTCACTAGCGGGAGGGGCCTACAATGAGCAGTTCTTC
>few|TRBJ2-5|TRBD1|TRBV15
CATSRDRQGLETQYF
TGTGCCACCAGCAGAGACCGACAGGGTTTGGAGACCCAGTACTTC
>many|TRBJ2-5|NA|TRBV20-1
CSAKKGQETQYF
TGCAGTGCCAAAAAGGGACAAGAGACCCAGTACTTC
>NA|TRBJ1-1|TRBD1|TRBV28
CASSFQGGRGTEAFF
TGTGCCAGCAGTTTCCAGGGGGGCCGGGGGACTGAAGCTTTCTTT
>many|TRBJ2-6|TRBD2|TRBV12-3/TRBV12-4
CASSRRLAGASGANVLTF
TGTGCCAGCAGTCGACGACTAGCGGGAGCCTCTGGGGCCAACGTCCTGACTTTC
>few|TRBJ2-1|TRBD1|TRBV6-5
CASSSGQGLYNEQFF
TGTGCCAGCAGTTCGGGACAGGGTCTCTACAATGAGCAGTTCTTC
>few|TRBJ1-2|TRBD1|TRBV28
CASSLIGGNYGYTF
TGTGCCAGCAGTTTAATAGGGGGCAACTATGGCTACACCTTC
>NA|TRBJ2-1|TRBD1|TRBV13
CASSPNPFRGNEQFF
TGTGCCAGCAGCCCTAACCCCTTCAGGGGGAATGAGCAGTTCTTC
>many|TRBJ1-4|NA|TRBV30
CAWNTRAREEKLFF
TGTGCCTGGAACACTAGGGCTAGGGAAGAAAAACTGTTTTTT
>many|TRBJ2-7|TRBD2|TRBV5-1
CASGQLAGERQYF
TGCGCCAGCGGACAACTAGCGGGAGAACGGCAGTACTTC